The following is a T cell receptor (beta chain) sequence with its context. Trimming cost V 5 bases and J 8 bases, with 21 bases left between them. CDR1 is SGHVS and CDR2 is FQNEAQ in the germline V gene. The length of the CDR3 is 16 residues. The data were produced by immunoSEQ multiplex PCR, yet TCRdb's version contains in-frame clones alone and is incomplete. The sample has 88,000 or so clones, over 75% seen once; the top ten hold around 12%. These data originate in a study of blood T cell repertoires in COVID-19. The sequence was obtained from a man older than 75 with acute or convalescent COVID-19. This chain uses TRBV7-8 with TRBJ1-4; TRBD1 might be the D (5 bases). The sample consisted of peripheral blood. The DNA of the CDR3 is TGTGCCAGCAGCCCGAGGGGATGGAGGGATAAGGAAAAACTGTTTTTT. Protein: CASSPRGWRDKEKLFF.